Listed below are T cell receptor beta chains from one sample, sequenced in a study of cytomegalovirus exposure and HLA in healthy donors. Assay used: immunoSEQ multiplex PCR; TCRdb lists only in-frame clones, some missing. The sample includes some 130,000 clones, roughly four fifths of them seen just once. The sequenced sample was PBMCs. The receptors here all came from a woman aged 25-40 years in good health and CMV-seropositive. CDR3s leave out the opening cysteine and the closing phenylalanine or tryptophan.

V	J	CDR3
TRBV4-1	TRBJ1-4	ASSQEARATNEKLF
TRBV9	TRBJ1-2	ASSPRDRVNYGYT
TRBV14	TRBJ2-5	ASSLPAVWGETQY
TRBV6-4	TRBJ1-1	ASTTVHGPADSEAF
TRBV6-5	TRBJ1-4	ASSYSRGTNEKLF
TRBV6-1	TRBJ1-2	ASKAGLYGYT
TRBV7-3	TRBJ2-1	ASSRTSGVVGEQF
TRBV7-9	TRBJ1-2	ASSPQAGLGIYT
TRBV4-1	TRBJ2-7	ASSHLVDAGGTYEQY
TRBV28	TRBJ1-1	ASSLIAGGALGAEAF
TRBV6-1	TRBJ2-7	ASRQGGRENYEQY
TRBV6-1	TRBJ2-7	ASSERGYEQY
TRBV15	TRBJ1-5	ATSRDYAGHNQPQH
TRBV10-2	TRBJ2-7	ASSDSRAGEQY
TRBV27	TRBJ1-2	ASSSDYLGYGYT
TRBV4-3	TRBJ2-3	ASSQTLGTLADTQY
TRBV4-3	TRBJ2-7	ASSPSLAYEQY
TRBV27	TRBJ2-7	ASRGQGHYEQY
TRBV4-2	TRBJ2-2	ASSQNRGTGELF
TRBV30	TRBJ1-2	AWGLRETNGYT
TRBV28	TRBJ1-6	ASSFGDSDISYNSPLH
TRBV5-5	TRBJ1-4	ASTPVSTNEKLF
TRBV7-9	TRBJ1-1	ASSLNKGGWDTEAF
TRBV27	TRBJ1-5	ASSLSRVDQPQH
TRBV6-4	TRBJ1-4	AGRHPVQGGSSRANEKLF
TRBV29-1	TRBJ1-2	SVGGQTFYGYT
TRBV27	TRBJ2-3	ASRTLAGASTDTQY
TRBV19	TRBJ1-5	ASRGAGGRNQPQH
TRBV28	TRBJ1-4	ASSPWGGDEKLF
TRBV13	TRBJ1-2	ASSLSLVRYGYT
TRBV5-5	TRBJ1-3	ASSLADINSGNTIY
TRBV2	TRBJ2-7	ASSKQGWQY
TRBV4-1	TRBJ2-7	ASSQEAAAPRREQY
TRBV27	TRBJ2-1	ASTILAGTHNEQF
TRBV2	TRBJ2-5	ASNQRPGGETQY
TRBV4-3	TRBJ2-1	ASSQGPGNEQF
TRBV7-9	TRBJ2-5	ASSSTHSGVRETQY
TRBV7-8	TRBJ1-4	ASKNGQAEKLF
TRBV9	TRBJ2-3	ASSVGALNTDTQY
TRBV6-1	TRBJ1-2	ANGQAGYGYT
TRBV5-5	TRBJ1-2	ASSLRTGGLNYGYT
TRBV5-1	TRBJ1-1	ASSLGPQTGATEAF
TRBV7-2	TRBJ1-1	ASSGTLNTEAF
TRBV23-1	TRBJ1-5	ASSQVATGSGQPQH
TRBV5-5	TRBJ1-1	ASSFGQGAGLEAF
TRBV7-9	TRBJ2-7	ASSFGDRVYEQY
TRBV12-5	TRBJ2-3	ASGLNPGLAGVTQY
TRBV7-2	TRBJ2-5	ASSYGTGGETQY
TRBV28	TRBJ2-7	ASSLYSGGAMSYEQY
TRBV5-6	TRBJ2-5	ASSGWAQETQY
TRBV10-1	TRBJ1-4	ASQHPQGDNEKLF
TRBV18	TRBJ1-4	ASSPTGTGHNEKLF
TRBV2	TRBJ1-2	ASSDGTVYGYT
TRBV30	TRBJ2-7	AWRVAGGNEQY
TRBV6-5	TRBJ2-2	ASSDGTRGGELF